The 24 T cell receptor beta chains presented below share a single source sample, sequenced in a study of T cell responses to AZD1222 COVID-19 vaccine. TCRdb keeps only in-frame clones here, not all; method: immunoSEQ multiplex PCR. The data hold 140,000 to 150,000 clones, with about 90% observed a single time. This specimen was peripheral blood, taken 28 days after the second AZD1222 dose. The receptors come from an adult who received the AZD1222 COVID-19 vaccine.

The V and J genes are TRBV7-9 and TRBJ2-1; D might be TRBD2 (8 bases). The CDR3 has 15 amino acids. Trimming removed 5 bases at V and 8 bases at J, with 19 bases between. Germline V gives CDR1 SEHNR, CDR2 FQNEAQ (reference sequence). This CDR3 reads CASSGGGTSGHEQFF. The CDR3 nucleotides read TGTGCCAGCAGCGGAGGGGGCACTAGCGGTCATGAGCAGTTCTTC.

This clone was recorded only once. V is TRBV5-8 and J is TRBJ2-7; no reliable D call. Germline CDR1 is SGHTS and CDR2 is YDEGEE. V dropped 1 base and J dropped 2 bases, with 13 bases sitting between them. There are 15 residues in the CDR3. CDR3 protein: CASSLPWPGPYEQYF. In DNA form, the CDR3 reads TGTGCCAGCAGCTTGCCATGGCCGGGCCCCTACGAGCAGTACTTC. Complete variable domain (other parts from reference TRBV5-8 and TRBJ2-7): EAGVTQSPTHLIKTRGQQATLRCSPISGHTSVYWYQQALGLGLQFLLWYDEGEERNRGNFPPRFSGRQFPNYSSELNVNALELEDSALYLCASSLPWPGPYEQYFGPGTRLTVT.

This CDR3 is CASTPRSGGGGTDSYNEQFF. CDR3 nucleotide sequence: TGTGCCAGCACCCCAAGGTCGGGGGGTGGGGGGACAGACTCCTACAATGAGCAGTTCTTC. The chain employs TRBV4-2 and TRBJ2-1; D may be TRBD1 or TRBD2 (7 bases each). The germline CDR1 and CDR2 sequences are LGHNA and YNFKEQ. This CDR3 region has 20 residues. V was trimmed by 7 bases and J by 0 bases, leaving 28 bases between them.

The chain joins TRBV4-1 to TRBJ1-4, with a tentative D call TRBD1 (6 bases). Germline V gene sequence: CDR1 MGHRA, CDR2 YSYEKL. The CDR3 totals 15 residues. V lost 3 bases and J 8 bases, leaving 16 bases between the germline ends. DNA for the CDR3: TGCGCCAGCAGCCAGACCGGGGGCAAAGAGGAAAAACTGTTTTTT. The encoded protein is CASSQTGGKEEKLFF.

The gene calls are TRBV7-9 and TRBJ2-3; 7 nucleotides match TRBD1. Germline lookup yields CDR1 SEHNR and CDR2 FQNEAQ (reference sequence). J was trimmed by 2 bases and V by 5 bases; bases with no gene match: 10. The CDR3 loop spans 16 amino acids. The CDR3 DNA is TGTGCCAGCAGCCATGACAGGGTGGGGTTCACAGATACGCAGTATTTT. Translating it yields CASSHDRVGFTDTQYF.

This clone has just one count. This chain links TRBV5-1 with TRBJ2-7, with 7 bases lining up with TRBD2. The CDR3 runs to 14 residues. The V gene end was trimmed by 3 bases and the J gene end by 5 bases; junction bases not matched to a gene: 8. The germline gives CDR1 SGHRS, CDR2 YFSETQ. The CDR3 loop is CASSSVRLADEQYF. DNA of the CDR3: TGCGCCAGCAGCTCCGTTCGACTAGCAGACGAGCAGTACTTC. Variable domain in full (rest from reference TRBV5-1 and TRBJ2-7): KAGVTQTPRYLIKTRGQQVTLSCSPISGHRSVSWYQQTPGQGLQFLFEYFSETQRNKGNFPGRFSGRQFSNSRSEMNVSTLELGDSALYLCASSSVRLADEQYFGPGTRLTVT.

The rearrangement joins TRBV4-2 to TRBJ1-5; D gene ambiguous. Germline V gives CDR1 LGHNA, CDR2 YNFKEQ. The CDR3 extends over 16 amino acids. V was shortened by 1 base and J by 5 bases, with 15 bases between the two germline ends. CDR3 amino acids: CASSQAQESVHQPQHF. The CDR3, as DNA: TGTGCCAGCAGCCAAGCCCAGGAGAGCGTGCATCAGCCCCAGCATTTT.

The J gene is TRBJ2-2, the V gene TRBV30; 9 bases agree with TRBD2. The CDR3 consists of 17 residues. J was trimmed by 6 bases and V by 0 bases; bases with no gene match: 11. The V gene's germline CDR1 is GTSNPN and CDR2 SVGIG (reference sequence). In DNA form, the CDR3 reads TGTGCCTGGAGTGTAATAGCGGGAGTGGAGGACCCCGGGGAGCTGTTTTTT. It specifies CAWSVIAGVEDPGELFF.

The CDR3 nucleotides are TGCAGCGTCTCGCCTGGCAGGGACCTCTATGGCTACACCTTC. This translates into CSVSPGRDLYGYTF. V usage is TRBV29-1 and J usage is TRBJ1-2, with D possibly being TRBD1 (5 bases). The CDR3 has 14 residues. CDR1 SQVTM and CDR2 ANQGSEA come from the germline V gene. The germline V and J ends were trimmed by 6 bases and 4 bases, with 18 bases remaining between them. The complete variable domain, with remaining parts taken from reference TRBV29-1 and TRBJ1-2, reads SAVISQKPSRDICQRGTSLTIQCQVDSQVTMMFWYRQQPGQSLTLIATANQGSEATYESGFVIDKFPISRPNLTFSTLTVSNMSPEDSSIYLCSVSPGRDLYGYTFGSGTRLTVV.

The V call is TRBV5-1, the J call TRBJ2-5; no clear D gene. Trimming took off 2 bases at V and 0 bases at J, with 14 bases between the two ends. The CDR3 consists of 16 residues. Germline loops: CDR1 SGHRS, CDR2 YFSETQ. This chain's CDR3 is CASSFRAAEYQETQYF. The CDR3 DNA is TGCGCCAGCAGCTTTCGGGCCGCCGAGTACCAAGAGACCCAGTACTTC.

The chain joins TRBV19 to TRBJ2-7; no definite D call. V was shortened by 2 bases and J by 3 bases, with 8 bases between the two germline ends. CDR1 is LNHDA, CDR2 SQIVND, per germline (reference sequence). The length of the CDR3 is 13 residues. CDR3 DNA sequence: TGTGCCAGTAGTATAAGGGTCGGCTACGAGCAGTACTTC. Its protein product is CASSIRVGYEQYF.

The chain is built from TRBV7-3 and TRBJ1-2, with D perhaps TRBD1 (5 bases). Trimming removed 5 bases at V and 4 bases at J, with 17 bases between. This CDR3 has 15 residues. Germline-derived CDR1 and CDR2 are SGHTA and FQGTGA. CDR3 in DNA: TGTGCCAGCAGCCTGGGGCCGGCCCCAACCTATGGCTACACCTTC. Protein product: CASSLGPAPTYGYTF.

The chain joins TRBV25-1 to TRBJ2-5; a possible D gene is TRBD1 (5 bases). The V and J ends lost 6 bases and 1 base respectively, with 9 bases between them. Looked up from germline, CDR1 is MGHDK and CDR2 is SYGVNS. The CDR3 loop spans 13 amino acids. CDR3 DNA sequence: TGTGCCAGCAGGCAAACAGGCCAAGAGACCCAGTACTTC. This codes for CASRQTGQETQYF.

The rearrangement uses TRBV27 and TRBJ1-2, with D unresolved. The CDR3 is 13 residues long. V lost 5 bases and J lost 4, with 11 bases in between. The germline V gene has CDR1 MNHEY and CDR2 SMNVEV (reference sequence). CDR3 residues: CASSGSVGYGYTF. CDR3 nucleotides: TGTGCCAGCAGTGGATCGGTGGGCTATGGCTACACCTTC.

This clone was recorded a few times. The rearrangement joins TRBV5-6 to TRBJ2-7; 7 bases are a match to TRBD1. The CDR3 contains 13 residues. Germline V CDR1 and CDR2: SGHDT, YYEEEE. V was pared by 5 bases and J by 3 bases, with 5 bases of the junction left unmatched. The CDR3 reads CASRPPGGYEQYF. The CDR3 DNA follows: TGTGCCAGCAGACCGCCAGGGGGCTACGAGCAGTACTTC.

The rearrangement joins TRBV7-3 to TRBJ1-4; D call uncertain. V dropped 1 base and J dropped 0 bases, with 12 bases sitting between them. The CDR3 is 17 residues long. Looked up from germline, CDR1 is SGHTA and CDR2 is FQGTGA. The CDR3 spells CASSLRGKGATNEKLFF. The CDR3 bases are TGTGCCAGCAGCTTAAGAGGGAAAGGAGCAACTAATGAAAAACTGTTTTTT. The whole variable domain, filled in from reference TRBV7-3 and TRBJ1-4, reads GAGVSQTPSNKVTEKGKYVELRCDPISGHTALYWYRQSLGQGPEFLIYFQGTGAADDSGLPNDRFFAVRPEGSVSTLKIQRTERGDSAVYLCASSLRGKGATNEKLFFGSGTQLSVL.

The genes are TRBV7-9 and TRBJ2-5; 7 bases line up with TRBD1. CDR3 size: 16 residues. CDR1 and CDR2 from the germline V gene are SEHNR and FQNEAQ (reference sequence). V was pared by 2 bases and J by 3 bases, with 9 bases of the junction left unmatched. In nucleotides, the CDR3 is TGTGCCAGCAGCTTACGAGGGGGCCAGAGGGAAGAGACCCAGTACTTC. It yields the protein CASSLRGGQREETQYF.

About this clone itself: This specimen includes other DNA sequences encoding the same CDR3. This chain links TRBV19 with TRBJ1-1; possible D gene TRBD1, 5 bases. This CDR3 comprises 13 residues. V was clipped by 2 bases and J by 2 bases, with 6 bases between them. Looked up from germline, CDR1 is LNHDA and CDR2 is SQIVND (reference sequence). CDR3 residues: CASSIRGNTEAFF. CDR3 bases: TGTGCCAGTAGTATAAGGGGTAACACTGAAGCTTTCTTT.

The chain recombines TRBV7-9 with TRBJ1-2; TRBD1 is a possible D gene (6 bases). The V gene lost 5 bases and the J gene lost 8 bases, with 27 bases spanning the gap. This CDR3 region has 17 residues. Germline lookup yields CDR1 SEHNR and CDR2 FQNEAQ (reference sequence). The CDR3 sequence: CASSSGSIGRQGMGYTF. Written as DNA, the CDR3 is TGTGCCAGCAGCAGCGGGTCTATTGGGCGGCAGGGGATGGGCTACACCTTC.

The chain combines TRBV5-6 with TRBJ1-4, with 7 bases matching TRBD1. CDR3 length: 14 amino acids. Trimming cost V 3 bases and J 5 bases; bases outside gene matches: 4. The germline gives CDR1 SGHDT, CDR2 YYEEEE. The DNA for the CDR3 is TGTGCCAGCAGCTGGGACAGCTCCAATGAAAAACTGTTTTTT. Translation: CASSWDSSNEKLFF. Supplemented by reference TRBV5-6 and TRBJ1-4, the full variable domain reads DAGVTQSPTHLIKTRGQQVTLRCSPKSGHDTVSWYQQALGQGPQFIFQYYEEEERQRGNFPDRFSGHQFPNYSSELNVNALLLGDSALYLCASSWDSSNEKLFFGSGTQLSVL.

V is TRBV7-9 and J is TRBJ1-2; tentative D call: TRBD1 (5 bases). The germline gives CDR1 SEHNR, CDR2 FQNEAQ (reference sequence). Trimming pared 2 bases from V and 6 bases from J, leaving 10 bases between. The length of the CDR3 is 13 residues. The CDR3 spells CASSLREGDGYTF. DNA for the CDR3: TGTGCCAGCAGCTTACGTGAAGGGGATGGCTACACCTTC.

CDR3 sequence: CASSLGGGTGELFF. The CDR3 coding sequence is TGTGCCAGCAGCTTAGGAGGAGGCACCGGGGAGCTGTTTTTT. The J gene is TRBJ2-2, the V gene TRBV7-3; D may be TRBD2 (5 bases). In germline, CDR1 is SGHTA, CDR2 FQGTGA. Trimming left V 2 bases short and J 4 bases short, with 8 bases between. This CDR3 has 14 residues.

V and J are TRBV16 and TRBJ1-2, with unresolved D. This CDR3 spans 11 amino acids. The V end lost 6 bases, the J end lost 5 bases, and 7 bases lay between the germline ends. The germline gives CDR1 KGHSY, CDR2 FQNENV. As DNA, the CDR3 is TGTGCCAGCAGTCAGAGTTATGGCTACACCTTC. It is translated as CASSQSYGYTF.

The chain has TRBV7-2 and TRBJ2-3, with TRBD2 matching 10 bases. Trimming at V came to 5 bases and at J to 4 bases, leaving 9 bases not matched to a gene. CDR3 length equals 16 residues. Germline V gives CDR1 SGHTA, CDR2 FQGNSA. The CDR3 reads CASSTRLAGLPDTQYF. For the CDR3, the DNA is TGTGCCAGCAGCACTCGACTAGCGGGTCTCCCAGATACGCAGTATTTT.